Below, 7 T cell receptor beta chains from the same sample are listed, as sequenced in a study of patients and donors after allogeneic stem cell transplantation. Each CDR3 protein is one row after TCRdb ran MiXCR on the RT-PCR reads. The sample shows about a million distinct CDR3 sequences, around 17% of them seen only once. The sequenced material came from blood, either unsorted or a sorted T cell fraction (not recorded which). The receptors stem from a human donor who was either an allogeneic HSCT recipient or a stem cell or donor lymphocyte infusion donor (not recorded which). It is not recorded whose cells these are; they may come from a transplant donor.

CDR3 protein: CASSGGWEQYF. The CDR3 nucleotides read TGTGCCAGTAGTGGAGGATGGGAGCAGTACTTC. The chain carries TRBV19 and TRBJ2-7; D possibly corresponds to TRBD2 (5 bases). V lost 5 bases to trimming and J lost 7 bases, with 9 bases between them. Germline CDR1 reads LNHDA; CDR2 reads SQIVND (reference sequence). The length of the CDR3 is 11 residues. Looking up the rest from reference TRBV19 and TRBJ2-7 gives the full variable domain: DGGITQSPKYLFRKEGQNVTLSCEQNLNHDAMYWYRQDPGQGLRLIYYSQIVNDFQKGDIAEGYSVSREKKESFPLTVTSAQKNPTAFYLCASSGGWEQYFGPGTRLTVT.

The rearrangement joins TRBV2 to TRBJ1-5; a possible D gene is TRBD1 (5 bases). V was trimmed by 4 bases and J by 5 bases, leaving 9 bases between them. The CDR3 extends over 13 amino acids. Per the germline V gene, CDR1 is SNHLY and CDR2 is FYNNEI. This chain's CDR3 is CASSGPRDQPQHF. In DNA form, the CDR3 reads TGTGCCAGCAGTGGTCCCAGGGATCAGCCCCAGCATTTT.

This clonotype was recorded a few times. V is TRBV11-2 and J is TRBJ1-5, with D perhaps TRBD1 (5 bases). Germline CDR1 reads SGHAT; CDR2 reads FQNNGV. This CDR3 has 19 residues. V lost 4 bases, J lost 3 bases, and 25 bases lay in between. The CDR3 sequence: CASSSAGTLGNPTNQPQHF. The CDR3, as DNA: TGTGCCAGCAGCTCCGCCGGGACCCTCGGCAATCCCACCAATCAGCCCCAGCATTTT.

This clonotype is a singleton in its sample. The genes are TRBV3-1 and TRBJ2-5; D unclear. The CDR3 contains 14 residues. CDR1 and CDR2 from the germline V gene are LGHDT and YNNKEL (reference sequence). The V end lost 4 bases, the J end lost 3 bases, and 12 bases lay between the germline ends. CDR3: CASSPRANKETQYF. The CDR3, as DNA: TGTGCCAGCAGCCCAAGGGCGAATAAAGAGACCCAGTACTTC.

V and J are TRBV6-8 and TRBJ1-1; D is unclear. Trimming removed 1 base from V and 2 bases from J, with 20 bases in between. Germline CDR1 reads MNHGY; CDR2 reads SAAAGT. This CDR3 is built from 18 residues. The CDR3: CASSYWPGWVGLNTEAFF. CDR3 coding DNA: TGTGCCAGCAGTTACTGGCCGGGATGGGTAGGCCTCAACACTGAAGCTTTCTTT.

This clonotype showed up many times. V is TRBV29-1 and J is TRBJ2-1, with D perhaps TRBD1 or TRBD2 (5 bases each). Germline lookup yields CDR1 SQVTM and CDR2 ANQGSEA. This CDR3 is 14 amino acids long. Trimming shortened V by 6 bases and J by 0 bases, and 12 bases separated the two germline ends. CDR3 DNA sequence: TGCAGCGTGGGGACCGCGAGCTCCTACAATGAGCAGTTCTTC. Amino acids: CSVGTASSYNEQFF.

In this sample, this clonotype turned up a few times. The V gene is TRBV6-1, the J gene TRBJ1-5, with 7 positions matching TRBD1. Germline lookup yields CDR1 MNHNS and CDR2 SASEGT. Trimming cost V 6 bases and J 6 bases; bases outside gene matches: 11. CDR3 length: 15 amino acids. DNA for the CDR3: TGTGCCAGCAGCCGAGGGGACAGAACAAGTCAGCCCCAGCATTTT. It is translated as CASSRGDRTSQPQHF.